The entry below gives a single T cell receptor beta chain sequence along with its context. Antigen specificity is unknown. Additional DNA sequences in this sample encode the identical CDR3. Clones were sequenced by immunoSEQ multiplex PCR, and TCRdb holds only the in-frame ones, with some missing. The sample shows roughly 2.5 million clones, approximately 92% of them seen only once. Germline V CDR1 and CDR2: SGHNT, YYREEE (reference sequence). The CDR3 covers 15 residues. V lost 3 bases to trimming and J lost 1 base; unmatched junction nucleotides: 2. The entry originates in a study of shared clonotypes between healthy human individuals. Turning to the study itself: Plates per donor: three CD4 naive, three CD4 memory, two CD8 naive, one CD8 memory. Study findings and constraints: What naive subsets generally showed was a larger estimated richness than memory subsets showed. For sorted subsets, rarefaction showed incomplete sequencing despite large depth.

The sequenced material came from naive CD4+ T cells sorted from blood. Subset defined: CD45RA+ positively selected. The origin of this receptor is a young man in good health. The chain uses TRBV5-4 and TRBJ2-3; the match to TRBD1 covers 10 bases. CDR3 protein: CASSSGTGGTDTQYF. The CDR3 bases are TGTGCCAGCAGCTCCGGGACAGGGGGCACAGATACGCAGTATTTT.